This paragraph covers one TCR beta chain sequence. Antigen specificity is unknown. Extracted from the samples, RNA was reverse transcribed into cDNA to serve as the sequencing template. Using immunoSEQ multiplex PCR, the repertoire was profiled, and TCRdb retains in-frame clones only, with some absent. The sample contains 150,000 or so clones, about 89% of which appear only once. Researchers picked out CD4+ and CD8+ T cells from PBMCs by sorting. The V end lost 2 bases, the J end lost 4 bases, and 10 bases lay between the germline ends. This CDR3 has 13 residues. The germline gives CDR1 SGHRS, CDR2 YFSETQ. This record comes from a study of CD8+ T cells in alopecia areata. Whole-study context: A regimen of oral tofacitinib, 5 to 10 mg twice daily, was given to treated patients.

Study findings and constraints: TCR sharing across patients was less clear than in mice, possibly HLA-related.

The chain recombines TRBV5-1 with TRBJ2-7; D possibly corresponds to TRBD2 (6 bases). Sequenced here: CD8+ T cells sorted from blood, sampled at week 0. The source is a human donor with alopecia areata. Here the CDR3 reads CASSFGGTYEQYF. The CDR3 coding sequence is TGCGCCAGCAGCTTCGGAGGGACTTACGAGCAGTACTTC.